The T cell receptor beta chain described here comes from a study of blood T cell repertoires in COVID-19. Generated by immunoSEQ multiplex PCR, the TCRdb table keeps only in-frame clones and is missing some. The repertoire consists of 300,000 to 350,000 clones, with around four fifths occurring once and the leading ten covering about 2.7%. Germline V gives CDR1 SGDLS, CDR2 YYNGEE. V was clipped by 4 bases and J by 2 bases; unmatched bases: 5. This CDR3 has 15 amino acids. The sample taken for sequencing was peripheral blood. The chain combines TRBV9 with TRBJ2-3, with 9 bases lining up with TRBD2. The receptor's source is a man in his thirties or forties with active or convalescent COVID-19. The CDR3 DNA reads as TGTGCCAGCAGCTCACGACTAGCGGACACAGATACGCAGTATTTT. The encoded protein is CASSSRLADTDTQYF.